Included here is one T cell receptor (beta chain) sequence, with context. What it binds is unknown. The V and J ends lost 0 bases and 4 bases respectively, with 9 bases between them. CDR1 and CDR2 (germline): GTSNPN, SVGIG (reference sequence). The CDR3 covers 13 residues. The data derive from a study of cytomegalovirus exposure and HLA in healthy donors. General study results and limits: A later look showed TCR association rates differing by HLA locus, highest for DRB1 and lowest for HLA-C. Reports showed the classifier diagnosing cytomegalovirus status with high specificity and sensitivity.

With 60 Vbeta and 13 Jbeta primers, the PCR was carried out. Assay: immunoSEQ multiplex PCR; the TCRdb copy retains only in-frame clones and omits some. In the table there are 150,000 to 200,000 clones, more than 65% of which are singletons. This chain uses TRBV30 with TRBJ2-5; D is ambiguous. Specimen: PBMCs. The clonotype was recovered from a man between 18 and 35 years old in good health and CMV-seropositive. This CDR3 reads CAWSVRGGETQYF. CDR3 coding DNA: TGTGCCTGGAGTGTACGAGGTGGAGAGACCCAGTACTTC.